The 7 T cell receptor beta chains reported below all come from one sample, sequenced in a study of OX40 agonist ivuxolimab in advanced cancers. The repertoire was sequenced with immunoSEQ multiplex PCR; TCRdb's copy has only in-frame clones and lacks some. The sample consists of 50,000 to 55,000 clones, roughly 90% of them appearing once. The sample was CD4+ or CD8+ T cells sorted from blood, taken in a trial of the OX40 agonist ivuxolimab. Every receptor here comes from an adult with an advanced solid tumor such as melanoma, head and neck, liver or kidney cancer.

V gene TRBV7-3 combines with J gene TRBJ2-3; 8 bases fit TRBD2. CDR1 is SGHTA and CDR2 is FQGTGA in the germline V gene. V lost 5 bases and J lost 8; bases outside the gene matches: 12. The CDR3 length is 15 residues. CDR3 nucleotides: TGTGCCAGCAGCCCCCAGTACGGGGGGGCCGGTACGCAGTATTTT. Residues: CASSPQYGGAGTQYF.

The V and J genes are TRBV28 and TRBJ2-1; a weak D match, TRBD2 (6 bases). The CDR3 consists of 14 residues. Trimming stripped 5 bases from V and 5 bases from J, with 13 bases between. Germline values: CDR1 MDHEN, CDR2 SYDVKM. CDR3 sequence (DNA): TGTGCCAGCAGTCCGCGGACTACTCACAATGAGCAGTTCTTC. Its protein is CASSPRTTHNEQFF. The full variable domain, in which reference TRBV28 and TRBJ2-1 provide the parts outside the CDR3, is DVKVTQSSRYLVKRTGEKVFLECVQDMDHENMFWYRQDPGLGLRLIYFSYDVKMKEKGDIPEGYSVSREKKERFSLILESASTNQTSMYLCASSPRTTHNEQFFGPGTRLTVL.

The chain employs TRBV11-2 and TRBJ2-3, with D perhaps TRBD1 (6 bases). CDR1 is SGHAT, CDR2 FQNNGV, per germline. Trimming took 3 bases from V and 4 from J, leaving 14 bases between them. This CDR3 comprises 15 residues. CDR3 nucleotide sequence: TGTGCCAGCAGCTTCAGGGGCGGAGGCGCAGATACGCAGTATTTT. Translation gives CASSFRGGGADTQYF.

The genes are TRBV5-6 and TRBJ2-5; TRBD1 is a possible D gene (6 bases). Trimming removed 2 bases from V and 10 bases from J, with 15 bases in between. CDR3 length: 13 amino acids. The germline V gene has CDR1 SGHDT and CDR2 YYEEEE. This CDR3 reads CASSFAGEIIQYF. The DNA for the CDR3 is TGTGCCAGCAGCTTTGCAGGGGAGATCATCCAGTACTTC.

The V and J genes are TRBV6-1 and TRBJ1-1; D ambiguous. Per germline, CDR1 MNHNS and CDR2 SASEGT. V was cut by 7 bases and J by 0 bases, with 15 bases left in between. This CDR3 is built from 15 residues. CDR3 sequence (DNA): TGTGCCAGCACCGGGGAGTGGTCAGTGAACACTGAAGCTTTCTTT. Translation: CASTGEWSVNTEAFF.

This clone was seen a single time. This rearrangement joins TRBV7-9 to TRBJ2-3; D ambiguous. The CDR3 is made up of 14 amino acids. V lost 1 base and J 2 bases, leaving 7 bases between the germline ends. Germline CDR1 reads SEHNR; CDR2 reads FQNEAQ (reference sequence). The CDR3 bases are TGTGCCAGCAGCTTAGGATGGTCCACAGATACGCAGTATTTT. Its translation: CASSLGWSTDTQYF. Using reference TRBV7-9 and TRBJ2-3 for the parts outside the CDR3, the full variable domain is DTGVSQNPRHKITKRGQNVTFRCDPISEHNRLYWYRQTLGQGPEFLTYFQNEAQLEKSRLLSDRFSAERPKGSFSTLEIQRTEQGDSAMYLCASSLGWSTDTQYFGPGTRLTVL.

The chain recombines TRBV7-2 with TRBJ2-7; D is unresolved. Germline CDR1 is SGHTA and CDR2 is FQGNSA. The CDR3 contains 13 residues. Trimming stripped 0 bases from V and 7 bases from J, with 10 bases between. CDR3 in amino acids: CASSLALGWEQYF. Written as DNA, the CDR3 is TGTGCCAGCAGCTTAGCGCTGGGTTGGGAGCAGTACTTC. The full variable domain, rest sourced from reference TRBV7-2 and TRBJ2-7, is GAGVSQSPSNKVTEKGKDVELRCDPISGHTALYWYRQSLGQGLEFLIYFQGNSAPDKSGLPSDRFSAERTGGSVSTLTIQRTQQEDSAVYLCASSLALGWEQYFGPGTRLTVT.